The 11 T cell receptor beta chains below come from one sample, sequenced in a study of shared clonotypes between healthy human individuals. Profiled with immunoSEQ multiplex PCR; TCRdb holds only in-frame clones, not every one. This sample carries a few hundred thousand clones, approximately 71% of them seen once, and the ten largest clones take approximately 12%. The sample taken for sequencing was PBMCs. These receptors came from a woman in her forties in good health. Some clones in this sample may be carry-over from other donors' samples.

The chain links TRBV5-6 to TRBJ2-5; tentatively, D is TRBD2 (7 bases). Per germline, CDR1 SGHDT and CDR2 YYEEEE. The CDR3 totals 16 residues. Deletions cut 0 bases from V and 5 bases from J, with 17 bases between. CDR3 in DNA: TGTGCCAGCAGCTTGGCCGGAACACAGGGAGGGGAGACCCAGTACTTC. Protein product: CASSLAGTQGGETQYF.

This rearrangement joins TRBV27 to TRBJ1-4; D is possibly TRBD1 (5 bases). The CDR3 spans 14 residues. CDR1 MNHEY and CDR2 SMNVEV come from the germline V gene (reference sequence). Trimming took 5 bases from V and 12 from J, leaving 19 bases between them. The CDR3 protein is CASSPRTEGRELFF. The DNA for the CDR3 is TGTGCCAGCAGTCCTCGAACCGAGGGCAGGGAACTGTTTTTT.

V usage is TRBV7-6 and J usage is TRBJ2-7; D possibly uses TRBD1 or TRBD2 (5 bases each). Per germline, CDR1 SGHVS and CDR2 FNYEAQ. Trimming pared 0 bases from V and 6 bases from J, leaving 15 bases between. The CDR3 has 15 residues. This CDR3 is CASSLAGTGGFEQYF. Written as DNA, the CDR3 is TGTGCCAGCAGCTTAGCCGGGACCGGCGGTTTCGAGCAGTACTTC.

The rearrangement uses TRBV5-8 and TRBJ2-1; TRBD2 matches at 9 bases. The CDR3 extends over 15 amino acids. Germline CDR1 is SGHTS and CDR2 is YDEGEE. The trim removed 5 bases at V and 4 bases at J, leaving 7 bases unmatched. Here the CDR3 reads CASSYQREAYNEQFF. In DNA form, the CDR3 reads TGTGCCAGCAGTTACCAGCGGGAGGCTTACAATGAGCAGTTCTTC.

The rearrangement uses TRBV10-3 and TRBJ1-1, with TRBD1 identical over 10 bases. V gave up 9 bases and J gave up 2 bases; unmatched junction bases: 12. This CDR3 is built from 16 residues. The V gene's germline CDR1 is ENHRY and CDR2 SYGVKD. This chain's CDR3 is CAIAPGQGKDNTEAFF. CDR3 bases: TGTGCCATTGCCCCGGGACAGGGGAAGGATAACACTGAAGCTTTCTTT.

This clone was seen a handful of times. The J gene is TRBJ2-2, the V gene TRBV30, with D unresolved. Germline CDR1 and CDR2: GTSNPN and SVGIG (reference sequence). Trimming shortened V by 3 bases and J by 7 bases, and 18 bases separated the two germline ends. The CDR3 runs 15 residues. The CDR3: CAWSPGPLGHGELFF. CDR3 coding DNA: TGTGCCTGGAGCCCGGGCCCCCTGGGCCACGGGGAGCTGTTTTTT.

Remarks on this clone: A much larger clonotype is one base distant, so this may be a read error. The chain couples TRBV25-1 to TRBJ1-4; D remains ambiguous. Between the trimmed V and J ends, which lost 2 bases and 3 bases, there was a span of 4 bases. Per germline, CDR1 MGHDK and CDR2 SYGVNS. The CDR3 is made up of 13 amino acids. CDR3 bases: TGTGCCAGCAGTGAAGCCCCTAATGAAAAACTGTTTTTT. It codes for CASSEAPNEKLFF.

V and J are TRBV4-3 and TRBJ1-2; D remains ambiguous. The CDR3 extends over 13 amino acids. V shed 0 bases and J shed 6 bases, with 8 bases lying between them. Germline assignment: CDR1 LGHNA and CDR2 YSLEER. The CDR3 sequence: CASSQDRRDGYTF. The CDR3 bases are TGCGCCAGCAGCCAAGATCGGAGGGATGGCTACACCTTC.

For this clone: A far larger clone is only one base removed, so a read error is likely. V and J are TRBV6-6 and TRBJ1-1; no clear D. Trimming stripped 0 bases from V and 6 bases from J, with 5 bases between. Germline CDR1 and CDR2: MNHNY and SVGAGI (reference sequence). The CDR3 is 12 residues long. The CDR3 bases are TGTGCCAGCAGTTACTCCTACGCTGAAGCTTTCTTT. Translation: CASSYSYAEAFF.

V usage is TRBV28 and J usage is TRBJ2-3, with 7 nucleotides matching TRBD1. V gave up 6 bases and J gave up 3 bases; unmatched junction bases: 6. The CDR3 spans 14 residues. From germline, CDR1 is MDHEN and CDR2 SYDVKM. CDR3 DNA: TGTGCCAGCAGGACCGGGACAGATACAGATACGCAGTATTTT. Translating it yields CASRTGTDTDTQYF. The whole variable domain, filled in from reference TRBV28 and TRBJ2-3, reads DVKVTQSSRYLVKRTGEKVFLECVQDMDHENMFWYRQDPGLGLRLIYFSYDVKMKEKGDIPEGYSVSREKKERFSLILESASTNQTSMYLCASRTGTDTDTQYFGPGTRLTVL.

The gene calls are TRBV6-1 and TRBJ1-4, with D maybe TRBD1 (5 bases). This CDR3 has 15 amino acids. Trimming pared 3 bases from V and 7 bases from J, leaving 15 bases between. CDR1 and CDR2 (germline): MNHNS, SASEGT. In nucleotides, the CDR3 is TGTGCCAGCAGTGATGGGGACCGTGAGTTTGAAAAACTGTTTTTT. The encoded protein is CASSDGDREFEKLFF.